This T cell receptor (beta chain) emerged from a study of shared clonotypes between healthy human individuals. Sorted-subset replicate PCRs used roughly 180 ng DNA, roughly 28,000 T cell genomes. Here immunoSEQ multiplex PCR was the method, and the copy in TCRdb shows in-frame clones only, minus some. The sample carries 2 million or so clones, roughly 94% recorded once. General observations from the study: Donor clonotype sharing was expected to depend on sequencing depth.

A word on this clone: Its matching antigen is unknown.

Only CD45RO-negative cells positively selected for CCR7 counted as naive CD8 cells, so terminally differentiated effector memory CD45RA+ cells were excluded. This sequence originates from a man aged 18 to 29 in good health. The specimen sequenced was naive CD8+ T cells sorted from blood.

The CDR3 nucleotides are TGCGCCAGCAGCCCGTATGCAAATGACTATAATTCACCCCTCCACTTT. It yields the protein CASSPYANDYNSPLHF. This sequence joins TRBV4-1 and TRBJ1-6, with no clear D. The CDR3 covers 16 residues. CDR1 is MGHRA and CDR2 is YSYEKL in the germline V gene. V lost 4 bases and J lost 3, with 13 bases in between.